The clone carrying this T cell receptor (beta chain) was recorded a few times. Sequenced by immunoSEQ multiplex PCR; TCRdb stores in-frame clones only, minus some. Among roughly 40,000 clones listed, just over 90% were seen once. V lost 5 bases and J lost 7; bases outside the gene matches: 7. Germline CDR1 is SNHLY and CDR2 is FYNNEI. CDR3 length: 13 residues. The sample originates from a study of T cell changes during pregnancy in multiple sclerosis. This clonotype originated in a female donor in good health, enrolled as a control in a pregnancy study. The V call is TRBV2, the J call TRBJ1-1; 7 bases are a match to TRBD1. The sample was CD4+ T cells from peripheral blood mononuclear cells, taken in the first trimester of pregnancy. This CDR3 reads CASSLDRAREAFF. The DNA for the CDR3 is TGTGCCAGCAGTTTAGACAGGGCGCGTGAAGCTTTCTTT.